This T cell receptor (beta chain) was profiled in a study of T-cell reconstitution after alpha-beta-depleted transplantation in children. Per the germline V gene, CDR1 is LGHNA and CDR2 is YNFKEQ. CDR3 length: 18 residues. V trimming: 4 bases; J trimming: 7 bases; junction bases outside the gene matches: 13. Study-level points and caveats: About two months after transplant, alpha-beta T cells reportedly came from several hundred expanded graft clones. Day-60 TCRbeta diversity that was high in some patients was derived from surviving recipient T cells and thymic progenitors.

This clonotype was counted a few times. What it binds is not known. The TCRbeta library incorporated unique molecular identifiers. Each CDR3 protein gets one entry after TCRdb re-called the PCR reads with MiXCR. The sample contains approximately 500,000 distinct CDR3 sequences, roughly 27% of which appear only once. This clonotype was sampled from a boy less than two years old with Wiskott-Aldrich syndrome, due to receive a stem cell transplant. This chain joins TRBV4-2 and TRBJ2-1, with 13 nucleotides matching TRBD2. This material consisted of PBMCs, taken before TCRalphabeta/CD19-depleted stem cell transplant. CDR3: CASSRRETSGRFKNEQFF. The CDR3 region has the DNA TGTGCCAGCAGCCGGAGAGAGACTAGCGGGAGGTTTAAGAATGAGCAGTTCTTC.